The clone carrying this T cell receptor beta chain turned up a few times. Antigen: not known. TCRdb reprocessed the reads via MiXCR and lists one record per CDR3 protein. This sample has roughly 49,000 distinct CDR3 sequences, with roughly 20% found just once. J lost 7 bases, V lost 0 bases, and 7 bases had no gene match. This CDR3 region has 15 residues. Germline-derived CDR1 and CDR2 are MGHRA and YSYEKL. The data were taken from a study of T cell repertoires in cytomegalovirus infection. Study-level information: Matching HLA type, along with CMV infection, was indicated by public TCR beta signatures. Study results and limitations: The response measured ex vivo was dominated by TCR beta clonotypes (HLA-C-restricted and CMV-specific).

The gene calls are TRBV4-1 and TRBJ2-7, with 9 bases aligning to TRBD1. This receptor was taken from a human donor in good health (CMV status not recorded). Some clones in this sample may be carry-over from other donors' samples. Specimen: PBMCs, sequenced either directly or after in vitro stimulation (not recorded which). CDR3 loop: CASSQDFDRGLEQYF. The DNA of the CDR3 is TGCGCCAGCAGCCAAGATTTCGACAGGGGGTTAGAGCAGTACTTC.